The rows below give T cell receptor beta chains drawn from one sample of a study of CD8 T cells in ankylosing spondylitis. TCRdb re-analysed the 5' RACE reads in MiXCR, keeping a single row per CDR3 protein. Of approximately 220,000 distinct CDR3 sequences detected, about a quarter appear once; the ten largest clones hold just over 6.5%. Sequencing was carried out using blood, either unsorted or a sorted T cell fraction (not recorded which). These receptors came from a male donor with ankylosing spondylitis or in good health (not recorded which). CDR3s include the opening cysteine and the closing phenylalanine or tryptophan. Each record gives: D gene, J gene, V gene, CDR3 protein. The D gene is left open where the match is weak.

D gene: NA; J gene: TRBJ2-3; V gene: TRBV15; CDR3 protein: CATSQEPGTDTQYF
D gene: TRBD1; J gene: TRBJ2-7; V gene: TRBV5-1; CDR3 protein: CASSLGTGGYYEQYF
D gene: TRBD2; J gene: TRBJ2-1; V gene: TRBV4-1; CDR3 protein: CASSQLVAGGYNEQFF
D gene: NA; J gene: TRBJ2-1; V gene: TRBV20-1; CDR3 protein: CSVGMRLHSYNEQFF
D gene: NA; J gene: TRBJ2-7; V gene: TRBV7-3; CDR3 protein: CASSLRGLRDEQYF
D gene: NA; J gene: TRBJ2-1; V gene: TRBV12-3/TRBV12-4; CDR3 protein: CASTTAGEQFF
D gene: NA; J gene: TRBJ1-2; V gene: TRBV12-3/TRBV12-4; CDR3 protein: CASTPDSYYGYTF
D gene: TRBD1; J gene: TRBJ1-2; V gene: TRBV10-3; CDR3 protein: CAIRRTGGGYTF
D gene: TRBD2; J gene: TRBJ2-7; V gene: TRBV6-2/TRBV6-3; CDR3 protein: CASSRLADRYEQYF
D gene: TRBD1; J gene: TRBJ2-7; V gene: TRBV12-3/TRBV12-4; CDR3 protein: CASSFQTGGVEQYF
D gene: NA; J gene: TRBJ1-1; V gene: TRBV20-1; CDR3 protein: CSATDSLKMNTEAFF
D gene: NA; J gene: TRBJ2-3; V gene: TRBV27; CDR3 protein: CASSFLGRSTDTQYF
D gene: TRBD1; J gene: TRBJ2-1; V gene: TRBV11-2; CDR3 protein: CASSLDWGQSLDEQFF
D gene: TRBD1; J gene: TRBJ2-7; V gene: TRBV7-9; CDR3 protein: CASSLGQVPYEQYF
D gene: NA; J gene: TRBJ1-6; V gene: TRBV11-2; CDR3 protein: CASRRNGGEFNSPLHF
D gene: TRBD2; J gene: TRBJ2-7; V gene: TRBV3-1; CDR3 protein: CASSQERVSGSEQYF
D gene: NA; J gene: TRBJ1-4; V gene: TRBV5-1; CDR3 protein: CASSSGPVNEKLFF
D gene: NA; J gene: TRBJ2-1; V gene: TRBV20-1; CDR3 protein: CSARRADRYNEQFF